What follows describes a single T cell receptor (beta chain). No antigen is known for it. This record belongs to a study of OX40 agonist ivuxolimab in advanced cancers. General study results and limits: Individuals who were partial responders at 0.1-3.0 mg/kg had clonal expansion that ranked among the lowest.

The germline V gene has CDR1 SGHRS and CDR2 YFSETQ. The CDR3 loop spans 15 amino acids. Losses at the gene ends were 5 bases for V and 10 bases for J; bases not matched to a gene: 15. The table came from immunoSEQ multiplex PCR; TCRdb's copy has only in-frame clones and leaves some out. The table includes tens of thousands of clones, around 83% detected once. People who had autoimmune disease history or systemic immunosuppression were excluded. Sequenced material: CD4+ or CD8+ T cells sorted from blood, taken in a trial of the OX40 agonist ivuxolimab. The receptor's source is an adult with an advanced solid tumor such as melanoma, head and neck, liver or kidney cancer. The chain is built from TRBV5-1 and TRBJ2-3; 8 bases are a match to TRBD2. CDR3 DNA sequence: TGCGCCAGCAGGCCGGGACTAGGAACTTTTGGGGCGCAGTATTTT. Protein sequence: CASRPGLGTFGAQYF. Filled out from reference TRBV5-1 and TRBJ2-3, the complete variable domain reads KAGVTQTPRYLIKTRGQQVTLSCSPISGHRSVSWYQQTPGQGLQFLFEYFSETQRNKGNFPGRFSGRQFSNSRSEMNVSTLELGDSALYLCASRPGLGTFGAQYFGPGTRLTVL.